The 27 T cell receptor beta chains below come from one sample, sequenced in a study of sequential checkpoint blockade in melanoma. Method: immunoSEQ multiplex PCR; TCRdb's copy keeps in-frame clones and lacks some. The data hold approximately 9,300 clones, with less than 80% observed a single time. Treatment given: randomized to nivolumab then ipilimumab (arm A) or the reverse (arm B). Source: CD8+ T cells sorted from blood (inferred from file names), taken from a patient given nivolumab and ipilimumab in sequence. These receptors were collected from a human donor with melanoma.

With regard to this clone: Other DNA sequences in the same sample also yield this CDR3. V gene TRBV6-1 combines with J gene TRBJ2-7, with D perhaps TRBD2 (6 bases). The CDR3 sequence is 12 residues long. CDR1 and CDR2 (germline): MNHNS, SASEGT. Trimming shortened V by 3 bases and J by 3 bases, and 6 bases separated the two germline ends. The DNA for the CDR3 is TGTGCCAGCAGTGACGGGAGCTACGAGCAGTACGTC. Its translation is CASSDGSYEQYV.

This chain links TRBV5-6 with TRBJ1-1, with a tentative D call TRBD1 (5 bases). The CDR3 has 16 residues. Germline V lookup: CDR1 SGHDT, CDR2 YYEEEE. V shed 3 bases and J shed 1 base, with 16 bases lying between them. The CDR3 spells CASSSGAGTANTEAFF. The CDR3 DNA follows: TGTGCCAGCAGCTCCGGCGCGGGGACTGCGAACACTGAAGCTTTCTTT.

The J gene is TRBJ1-1, the V gene TRBV6-4, with a possible D match to TRBD1 (5 bases). The V and J ends lost 8 bases and 6 bases respectively, with 19 bases between them. The CDR3 totals 14 residues. Germline CDR1 MRHNA, CDR2 SNTAGT. This CDR3 is CASSSGDSGAEAFF. The CDR3 DNA reads TGTGCCAGCTCCTCCGGGGACTCGGGGGCTGAAGCTTTCTTT.

The V gene is TRBV5-4, the J gene TRBJ1-1; D may be TRBD1 (5 bases). The CDR3 is 14 amino acids. CDR1 is SGHNT and CDR2 is YYREEE in the germline V gene (reference sequence). V lost 0 bases to trimming and J lost 5 bases, with 11 bases between them. The CDR3: CASSLGQGGTEAFF. Here the CDR3 DNA reads TGTGCCAGCAGCTTGGGGCAGGGAGGGACTGAAGCTTTCTTT.

The V and J genes are TRBV15 and TRBJ1-1; D uncertain. Trimming took 0 bases from V and 0 from J, leaving 8 bases between them. Germline V gives CDR1 LNHNV, CDR2 YYDKDF (reference sequence). The CDR3 has 15 residues. For the CDR3, the DNA is TGTGCCACCAGCAGAGATGGGCTGTTGAACACTGAAGCTTTCTTT. It codes for CATSRDGLLNTEAFF. The variable domain in full, completed from reference TRBV15 and TRBJ1-1, reads DAMVIQNPRYQVTQFGKPVTLSCSQTLNHNVMYWYQQKSSQAPKLLFHYYDKDFNNEADTPDNFQSRRPNTSFCFLDIRSPGLGDTAMYLCATSRDGLLNTEAFFGQGTRLTVV.

This sequence joins TRBV4-2 and TRBJ2-7, with 8 bases identical to TRBD2. Looked up from germline, CDR1 is LGHNA and CDR2 is YNFKEQ. V was clipped by 0 bases and J by 3 bases; unmatched bases: 7. The CDR3 is 16 amino acids. CDR3 sequence: CASSQDQDSGDYEQYF. For the CDR3, the DNA is TGTGCCAGCAGCCAAGATCAGGATAGCGGGGACTACGAGCAGTACTTC.

As regards this clone: A junction end diverges from the germline sequence, so it may reflect a read error. The rearrangement joins TRBV27 to TRBJ2-3; D not certain. The CDR3 sequence is 13 residues long. The germline V gene has CDR1 MNHEY and CDR2 SMNVEV (reference sequence). CDR3 nucleotides: TGTGCCAGCAGTTGGGCCATCACAAATACGCAGTATTTT. Translated: CASSWAITNTQYF.

The rearrangement links TRBV19 to TRBJ2-2, with D possibly being TRBD2 (5 bases). Germline-derived CDR1 and CDR2 are LNHDA and SQIVND (reference sequence). Trimming left V 4 bases short and J 3 bases short, with 12 bases between. This CDR3 is 15 amino acids long. The DNA of the CDR3 is TGTGCCAGTAGTAGCCGCCCCGGGGACACCGGGGAGCTGTTTTTT. Its protein is CASSSRPGDTGELFF.

CDR3 protein: CASGGGEENTEAFF. The CDR3 DNA sequence: TGTGCCAGCGGAGGGGGGGAGGAGAACACTGAAGCTTTCTTT. The V and J genes are TRBV2 and TRBJ1-1; perhaps TRBD1 as D (6 bases). Germline CDR1 reads SNHLY; CDR2 reads FYNNEI. V was trimmed by 8 bases and J by 1 base, leaving 14 bases between them. The CDR3 is 14 amino acids. Drawing the rest from reference TRBV2 and TRBJ1-1, the complete variable domain is EPEVTQTPSHQVTQMGQEVILRCVPISNHLYFYWYRQILGQKVEFLVSFYNNEISEKSEIFDDQFSVERPDGSNFTLKIRSTKLEDSAMYFCASGGGEENTEAFFGQGTRLTVV.

V and J are TRBV6-4 and TRBJ1-1; 12 bases are shared with TRBD1. The germline V gene encodes CDR1 MRHNA and CDR2 SNTAGT. The junction had 3 bases not matched to a gene; V was cut back by 0 bases and J by 4 bases. The CDR3 has 16 amino acids. This CDR3 reads CASSDSPGQGATEAFF. The CDR3 DNA is TGTGCCAGCAGTGACTCCCCGGGACAGGGGGCCACTGAAGCTTTCTTT.

The chain joins TRBV5-6 to TRBJ1-2, with TRBD1 as a possible D gene (6 bases). The CDR3 length is 13 residues. Germline V gene sequence: CDR1 SGHDT, CDR2 YYEEEE. The V gene lost 2 bases and the J gene lost 2 bases, with 7 bases spanning the gap. DNA of the CDR3: TGTGCCAGCAGCTTCACAGGGAACTATGGCTACACCTTC. Translating it yields CASSFTGNYGYTF.

V and J are TRBV27 and TRBJ1-5; TRBD1 matches at 7 bases. The CDR3 contains 15 residues. Germline values: CDR1 MNHEY, CDR2 SMNVEV (reference sequence). The ends lost 5 bases at V and 5 bases at J; junction bases unmatched: 9. The CDR3 DNA reads TGTGCCAGCAGTGAAGAGGCAGGGGGGCATCAGCCCCAGCATTTT. Its translation is CASSEEAGGHQPQHF.

V is TRBV7-6 and J is TRBJ2-1; 7 nucleotides line up with TRBD1. Germline CDR1 reads SGHVS; CDR2 reads FNYEAQ. The V segment lost 0 bases and the J segment 4 bases; nucleotides outside the gene matches: 3. This CDR3 is built from 15 residues. The CDR3 DNA reads TGTGCCAGCAGCTTAGCTGGGGGACAGTACAATGAGCAGTTCTTC. It specifies CASSLAGGQYNEQFF.

This clone has only one observation. The chain recombines TRBV4-2 with TRBJ2-2; no clear D gene. Trimming cost V 0 bases and J 3 bases, with 2 bases left between them. In germline, CDR1 is LGHNA, CDR2 YNFKEQ. The CDR3 loop spans 13 amino acids. The CDR3 nucleotides are TGTGCCAGCAGCCAAGACTACACCGGGGAGCTGTTTTTT. Protein product: CASSQDYTGELFF.

The chain joins TRBV7-9 to TRBJ1-1; a possible D gene is TRBD1 (6 bases). Trimming removed 5 bases at V and 1 base at J, with 11 bases between. The CDR3 extends over 14 amino acids. The germline CDR1 and CDR2 sequences are SEHNR and FQNEAQ (reference sequence). The CDR3 here is CASSPPQGNTEAFF. CDR3 DNA: TGTGCCAGCAGCCCACCACAGGGGAACACTGAAGCTTTCTTT.

This clone appeared a few times. This sequence joins TRBV6-4 and TRBJ2-5, with D maybe TRBD1 (5 bases). Looked up from germline, CDR1 is MRHNA and CDR2 is SNTAGT. V shed 3 bases and J shed 2 bases, with 7 bases lying between them. The CDR3 extends over 13 amino acids. CDR3 nucleotides: TGTGCCAGCAGTGAACAGGAACAAGAGACCCAGTACTTC. Encoded protein: CASSEQEQETQYF.

The chain has TRBV4-1 and TRBJ2-2, with 7 positions matching TRBD1. This CDR3 has 15 residues. V dropped 5 bases and J dropped 6; count of bases not matched to a gene: 9. Germline V gene sequence: CDR1 MGHRA, CDR2 YSYEKL. DNA for the CDR3: TGCGCCAGCAGCGCCCATCACCAGGGGGCCGGGGAGCTGTTTTTT. It is translated as CASSAHHQGAGELFF.

This clone was seen a handful of times. Here the CDR3 DNA reads TGTGCCAGAAATCCCGGACAGGGGCTTGAGGTCTATGGCTACACCTTC. It is translated as CARNPGQGLEVYGYTF. The chain joins TRBV2 to TRBJ1-2, with 9 bases lining up with TRBD1. The CDR3 loop spans 16 amino acids. After removal of 9 bases from V and 4 bases from J, the junction contained 15 bases not matched to a gene. CDR1 and CDR2 (germline): SNHLY, FYNNEI.

V usage is TRBV6-1 and J usage is TRBJ1-5; 7 bases align to TRBD1. Trimming cost V 1 base and J 0 bases; bases outside gene matches: 9. Germline CDR1 MNHNS, CDR2 SASEGT. CDR3 length: 18 residues. The CDR3 DNA is TGTGCCAGCAGTGAAGACAGGGGCACCGGGTATAGCAATCAGCCCCAGCATTTT. Its protein is CASSEDRGTGYSNQPQHF.

CDR3 region: CASTLGRTEAFF. CDR3 DNA sequence: TGTGCCAGTACGTTGGGGAGAACTGAAGCTTTCTTT. The V and J genes are TRBV19 and TRBJ1-1; D not certain. Germline lookup yields CDR1 LNHDA and CDR2 SQIVND (reference sequence). CDR3 length: 12 residues. The ends were cut back, 7 bases at V and 5 bases at J, with 11 bases in the middle.

The sample holds one count of this clone. The chain couples TRBV4-1 to TRBJ1-2, with 7 bases matching TRBD1. CDR1 is MGHRA and CDR2 is YSYEKL in the germline V gene. This CDR3 is 17 amino acids long. V gave up 4 bases and J gave up 1 base; unmatched junction bases: 12. CDR3 DNA sequence: TGCGCCAGCAGCCTGCGGATTACAGGGGACATTAACTATGGCTACACCTTC. Protein product: CASSLRITGDINYGYTF.

The DNA for the CDR3 is TGTGCCAGCAGCGCTAGGGCGGGTGGCAATGAGCAGTTCTTC. It yields the protein CASSARAGGNEQFF. The V gene is TRBV7-6, the J gene TRBJ2-1; a possible D gene is TRBD2 (5 bases). CDR3 length: 14 residues. V lost 5 bases, J lost 6 bases, and 14 bases lay in between. From germline, CDR1 is SGHVS and CDR2 FNYEAQ.

The chain couples TRBV2 to TRBJ1-5; unclear D gene. The CDR3 contains 13 residues. V lost 4 bases to trimming and J lost 4 bases, with 8 bases between them. Germline V gives CDR1 SNHLY, CDR2 FYNNEI. This chain's CDR3 is CASSVVGNQPQHF. Here the CDR3 DNA reads TGTGCCAGCAGTGTAGTCGGGAATCAGCCCCAGCATTTT.

This rearrangement joins TRBV5-3 to TRBJ2-7; 9 bases are a match to TRBD2. TRBV5-3 is an ORF for which the function is uncertain. The CDR3 covers 16 residues. Trimming removed 4 bases from V and 2 bases from J; junction bases left unmatched: 10. DNA for the CDR3: TGTGCCAGAAGCCCCGGGTGGCTAGCGGGGACCTACGAGCAGTACGTC. Translation gives CARSPGWLAGTYEQYV.

The V and J genes are TRBV22-1 and TRBJ2-6; TRBD2 is the table's D call and was not checked against the DNA. TRBV22-1 represents a pseudogene. The CDR3 runs to 18 residues. The CDR3 DNA sequence: TGTCCTGGGAGAAGTAATGGAAAGCGAACAAGTCGGGCCAACGTCCTGACTTTC. Protein: CPGRSNGKRTSRANVLTF.

The V and J genes are TRBV19 and TRBJ2-1; 10 positions match TRBD2. CDR1 is LNHDA, CDR2 SQIVND, per germline (reference sequence). The CDR3 covers 15 residues. V lost 6 bases, J lost 3 bases, and 5 bases stayed unmatched. The CDR3 loop reads CASSLGLAVYNEQFF. CDR3 in DNA: TGTGCCAGTAGCCTTGGACTAGCGGTCTACAATGAGCAGTTCTTC.

This rearrangement joins TRBV27 to TRBJ1-2, with TRBD1 matching over 7 bases. Trimming took 2 bases from V and 5 from J; bases not matched to a gene: 8. Looked up from germline, CDR1 is MNHEY and CDR2 is SMNVEV (reference sequence). CDR3 size: 15 residues. CDR3 in DNA: TGTGCCAGCAGTTTAGGAGGGGGCGCGGGGTATGGCTACACCTTC. Residues: CASSLGGGAGYGYTF.